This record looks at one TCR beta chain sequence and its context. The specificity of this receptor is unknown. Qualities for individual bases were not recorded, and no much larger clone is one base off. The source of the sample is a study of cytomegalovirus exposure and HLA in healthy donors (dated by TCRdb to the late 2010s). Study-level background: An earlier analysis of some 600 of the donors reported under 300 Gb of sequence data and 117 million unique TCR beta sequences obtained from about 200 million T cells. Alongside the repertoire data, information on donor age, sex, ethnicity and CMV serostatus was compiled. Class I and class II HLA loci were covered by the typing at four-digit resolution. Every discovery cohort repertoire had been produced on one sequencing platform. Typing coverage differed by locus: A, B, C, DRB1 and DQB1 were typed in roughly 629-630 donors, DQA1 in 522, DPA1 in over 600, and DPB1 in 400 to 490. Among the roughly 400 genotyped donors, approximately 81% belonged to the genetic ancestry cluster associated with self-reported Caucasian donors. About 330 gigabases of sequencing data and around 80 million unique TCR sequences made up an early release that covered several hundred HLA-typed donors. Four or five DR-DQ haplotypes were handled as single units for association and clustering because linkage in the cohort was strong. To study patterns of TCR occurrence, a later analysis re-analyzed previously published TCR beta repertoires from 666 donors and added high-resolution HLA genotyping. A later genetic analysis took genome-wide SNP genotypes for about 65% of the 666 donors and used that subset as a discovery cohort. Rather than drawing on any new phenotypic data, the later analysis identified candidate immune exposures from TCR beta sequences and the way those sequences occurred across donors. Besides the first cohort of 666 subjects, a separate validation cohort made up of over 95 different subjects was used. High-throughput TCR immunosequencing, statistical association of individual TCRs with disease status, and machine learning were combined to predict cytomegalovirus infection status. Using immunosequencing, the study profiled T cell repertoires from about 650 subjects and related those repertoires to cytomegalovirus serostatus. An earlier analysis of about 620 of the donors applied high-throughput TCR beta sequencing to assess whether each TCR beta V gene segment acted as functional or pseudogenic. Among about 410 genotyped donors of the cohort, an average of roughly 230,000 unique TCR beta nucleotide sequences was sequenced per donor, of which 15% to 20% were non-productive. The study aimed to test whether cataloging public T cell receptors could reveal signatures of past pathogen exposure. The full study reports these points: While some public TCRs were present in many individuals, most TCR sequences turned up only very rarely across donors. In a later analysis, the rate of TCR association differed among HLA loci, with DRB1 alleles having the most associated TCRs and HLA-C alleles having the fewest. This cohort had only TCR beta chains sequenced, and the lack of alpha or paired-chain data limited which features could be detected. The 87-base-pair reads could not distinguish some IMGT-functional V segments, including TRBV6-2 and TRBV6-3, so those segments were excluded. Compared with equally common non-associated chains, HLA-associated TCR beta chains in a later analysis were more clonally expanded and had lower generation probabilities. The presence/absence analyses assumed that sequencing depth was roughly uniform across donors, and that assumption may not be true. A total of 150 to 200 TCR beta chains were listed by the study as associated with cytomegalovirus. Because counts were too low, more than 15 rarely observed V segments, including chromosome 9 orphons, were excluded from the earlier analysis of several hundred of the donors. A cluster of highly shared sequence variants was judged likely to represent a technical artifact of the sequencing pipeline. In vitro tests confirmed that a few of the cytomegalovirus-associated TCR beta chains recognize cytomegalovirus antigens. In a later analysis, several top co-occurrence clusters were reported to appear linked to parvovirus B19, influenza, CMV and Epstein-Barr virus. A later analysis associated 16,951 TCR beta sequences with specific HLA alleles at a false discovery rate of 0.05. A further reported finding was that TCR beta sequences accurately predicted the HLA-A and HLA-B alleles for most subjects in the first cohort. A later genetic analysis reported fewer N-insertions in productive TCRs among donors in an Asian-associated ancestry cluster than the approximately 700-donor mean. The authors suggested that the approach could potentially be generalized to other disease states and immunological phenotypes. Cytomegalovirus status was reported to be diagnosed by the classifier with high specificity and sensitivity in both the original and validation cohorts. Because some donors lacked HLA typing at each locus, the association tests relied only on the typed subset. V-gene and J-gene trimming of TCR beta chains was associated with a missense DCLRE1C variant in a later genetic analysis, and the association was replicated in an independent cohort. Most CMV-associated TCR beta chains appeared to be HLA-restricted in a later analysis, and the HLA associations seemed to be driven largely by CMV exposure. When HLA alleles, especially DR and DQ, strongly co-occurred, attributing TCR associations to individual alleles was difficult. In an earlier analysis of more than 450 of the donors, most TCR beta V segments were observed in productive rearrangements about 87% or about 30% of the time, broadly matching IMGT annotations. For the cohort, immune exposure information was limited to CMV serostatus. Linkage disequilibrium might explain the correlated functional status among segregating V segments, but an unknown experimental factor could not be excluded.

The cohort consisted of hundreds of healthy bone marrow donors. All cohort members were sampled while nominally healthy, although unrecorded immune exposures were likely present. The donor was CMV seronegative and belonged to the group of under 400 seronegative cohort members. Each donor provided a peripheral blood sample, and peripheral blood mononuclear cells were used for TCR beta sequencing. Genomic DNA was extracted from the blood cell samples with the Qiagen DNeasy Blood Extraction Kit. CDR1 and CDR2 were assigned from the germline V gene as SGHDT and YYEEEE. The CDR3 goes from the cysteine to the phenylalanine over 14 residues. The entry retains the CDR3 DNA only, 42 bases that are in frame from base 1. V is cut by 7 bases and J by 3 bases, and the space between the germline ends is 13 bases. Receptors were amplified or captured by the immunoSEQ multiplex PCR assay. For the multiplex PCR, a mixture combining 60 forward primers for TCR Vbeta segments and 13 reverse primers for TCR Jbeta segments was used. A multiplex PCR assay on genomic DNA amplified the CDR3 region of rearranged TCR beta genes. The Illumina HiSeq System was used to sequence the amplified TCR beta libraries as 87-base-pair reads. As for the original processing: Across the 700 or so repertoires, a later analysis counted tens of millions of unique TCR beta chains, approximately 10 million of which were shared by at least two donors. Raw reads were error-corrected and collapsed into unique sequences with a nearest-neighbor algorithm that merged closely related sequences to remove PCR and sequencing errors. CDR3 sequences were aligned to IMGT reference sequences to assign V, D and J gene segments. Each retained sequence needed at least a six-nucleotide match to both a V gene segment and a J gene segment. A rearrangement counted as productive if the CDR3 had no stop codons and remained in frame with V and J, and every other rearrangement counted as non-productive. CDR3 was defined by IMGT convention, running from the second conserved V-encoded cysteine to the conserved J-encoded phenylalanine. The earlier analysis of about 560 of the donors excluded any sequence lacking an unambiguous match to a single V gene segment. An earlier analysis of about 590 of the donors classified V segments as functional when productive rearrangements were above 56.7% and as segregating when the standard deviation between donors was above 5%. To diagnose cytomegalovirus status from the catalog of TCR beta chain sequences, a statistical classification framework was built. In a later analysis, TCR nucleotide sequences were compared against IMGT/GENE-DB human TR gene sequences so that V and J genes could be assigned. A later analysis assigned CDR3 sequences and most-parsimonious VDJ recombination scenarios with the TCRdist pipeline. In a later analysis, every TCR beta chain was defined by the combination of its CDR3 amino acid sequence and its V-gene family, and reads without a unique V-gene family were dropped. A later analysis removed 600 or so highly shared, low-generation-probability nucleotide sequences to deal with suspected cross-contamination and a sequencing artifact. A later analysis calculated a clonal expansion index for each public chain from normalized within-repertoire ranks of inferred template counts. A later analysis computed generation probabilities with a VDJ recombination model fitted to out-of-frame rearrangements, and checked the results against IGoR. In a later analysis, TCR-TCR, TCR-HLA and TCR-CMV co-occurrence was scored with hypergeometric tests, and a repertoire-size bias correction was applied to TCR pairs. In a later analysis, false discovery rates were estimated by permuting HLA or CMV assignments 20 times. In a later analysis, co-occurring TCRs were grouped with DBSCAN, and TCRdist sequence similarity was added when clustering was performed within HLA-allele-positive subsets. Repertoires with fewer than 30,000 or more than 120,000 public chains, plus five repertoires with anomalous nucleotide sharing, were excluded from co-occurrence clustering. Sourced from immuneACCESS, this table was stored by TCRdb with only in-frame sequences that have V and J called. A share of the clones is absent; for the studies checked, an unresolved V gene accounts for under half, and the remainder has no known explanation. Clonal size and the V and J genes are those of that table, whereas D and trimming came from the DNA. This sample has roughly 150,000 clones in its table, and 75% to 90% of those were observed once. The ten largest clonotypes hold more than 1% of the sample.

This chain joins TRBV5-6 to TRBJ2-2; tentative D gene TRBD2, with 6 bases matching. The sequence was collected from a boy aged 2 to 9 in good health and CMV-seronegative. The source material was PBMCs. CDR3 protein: CASLASEDTGELFF. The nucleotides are TGTGCCAGCCTAGCGAGTGAGGACACCGGGGAGCTGTTTTTT. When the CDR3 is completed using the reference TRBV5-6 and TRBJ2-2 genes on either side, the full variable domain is DAGVTQSPTHLIKTRGQQVTLRCSPKSGHDTVSWYQQALGQGPQFIFQYYEEEERQRGNFPDRFSGHQFPNYSSELNVNALLLGDSALYLCASLASEDTGELFFGEGSRLTVL.